Listed here is a single T cell receptor beta chain. Its target is not known. This specimen belongs to a study of T cells in Graves' hyperthyroidism and ophthalmopathy. Study-level results: A 13 V-J signature model discriminated ophthalmopathy versus stable hyperthyroidism.

Orbital computed tomography and thyroid ultrasound, together with serum TRAb and thyroxine and clinical symptoms, were used for diagnoses. What was amplified from RNA transcripts were TCR beta CDR3 regions. With the HTBI primer set, the TCR CDR3 went through a first round of RT-PCR. MiXCR was run by TCRdb on the multiplex PCR reads, yielding one entry per CDR3 protein. The data contain roughly 500,000 distinct CDR3 sequences, 46% of them singletons. CDR1 and CDR2 (germline): SGHTA, FQGTGA. Trimming cost V 5 bases and J 6 bases, with 20 bases left between them. This CDR3 is 16 amino acids long. The specimen was peripheral blood or thyroid tissue (not recorded which). The J gene is TRBJ2-1, the V gene TRBV7-3; perhaps TRBD2 as D (5 bases). The receptor's source is an adult woman with Graves' disease, either hyperthyroidism or ophthalmopathy (not recorded which). This CDR3 reads CASSPRGGSRGNEQFF. The CDR3 region has the DNA TGTGCCAGCAGCCCCCGGGGTGGAAGCCGGGGCAATGAGCAGTTCTTC.